Below are 19 T cell receptor delta chains sequenced from a single sample in a study of gamma-delta chains in newborns, infants, children. TCRdb re-processed the reads using CATT. This table holds 9,000 to 13,000 delta-chain clones, around 9% found once. The sample was blood. Receptor source: a child who was a newborn, infant or young child, either healthy, febrile or measles-vaccinated (not recorded which).

This clone was counted a few times. The identical CDR3 is also encoded by other nucleotide sequences in the sample. This sequence joins TRDV2 and TRDJ3, with a possible D match to TRDD3 (6 bases). Between the trimmed V and J ends, which lost 0 bases and 0 bases, there was a span of 11 bases. The CDR3 runs 18 residues. Looked up from germline, CDR1 is GEAIGNYY and CDR2 is EKD. CDR3 in DNA: TGTGCCTGTGACACCGCTGGGGAGAGCTCCTGGGACACCCGACAGATGTTTTTC. This encodes CACDTAGESSWDTRQMFF.

By proportion, this clone is medium-sized (0.01 to 0.1%). The chain joins TRDV2 to TRDJ3; D gene unclear. Per the germline V gene, CDR1 is GEAIGNYY and CDR2 is EKD. CDR3 length: 17 residues. V lost 0 bases and J lost 0, with 8 bases in between. The CDR3, as DNA: TGTGCCTGTGACACCGTAACGAGCTCCTGGGACACCCGACAGATGTTTTTC. Translation gives CACDTVTSSWDTRQMFF.

V usage is TRDV2 and J usage is TRDJ1, with TRDD3 matching 9 bases. Germline V gene sequence: CDR1 GEAIGNYY, CDR2 EKD. The J segment lost 2 bases and the V segment lost 0 bases, leaving 9 bases of the junction unmatched. The CDR3 runs to 17 residues. CDR3 sequence (DNA): TGTGCCTGTGACACCGTCCGTACTGGGGGACTAACCGATAAACTCATCTTT. Encoded protein: CACDTVRTGGLTDKLIF.

This chain connects TRDV1 to TRDJ1, with 11 positions matching TRDD3. In germline, CDR1 is TSWWSYY, CDR2 QGS. The V gene end was trimmed by 2 bases and the J gene end by 0 bases; junction bases not matched to a gene: 26. The CDR3 spans 24 residues. CDR3 DNA: TGTGCTCTTGGGGAAACCCCCCCGGGCACCAGGAGACTGGGGGATAAAGGTGACACCGATAAACTCATCTTT. This translates into CALGETPPGTRRLGDKGDTDKLIF.

CDR3 protein: CACDTVGGGYAYTDKLIF. DNA of the CDR3: TGTGCCTGTGACACCGTTGGTGGGGGATACGCGTACACCGATAAACTCATCTTT. The chain uses TRDV2 and TRDJ1; the match to TRDD3 covers 11 bases. The germline gives CDR1 GEAIGNYY, CDR2 EKD. The ends lost 0 bases at V and 0 bases at J; junction bases unmatched: 8. The CDR3 totals 18 residues.

A note on this clone: A much more abundant neighbour one base away suggests this may be a read error. The chain joins TRDV2 to TRDJ1; D might be TRDD3 (6 bases). The J gene comes from matching the DNA to germline here; TCRdb lacks it. The CDR3 is 18 amino acids. Germline values: CDR1 GEAIGNYY, CDR2 EKD. The CDR3 is CACDTGGIVRNRTDKLIF. The DNA for the CDR3 is TGCGCCTGTGACACCGGCGGGATAGTACGAAACCGGACCGATAAACTCATCTTT.

This clone was detected only a few times. The chain is built from TRDV2 and TRDJ3; 13 bases map to TRDD3. The CDR3 is 21 residues long. The V gene end was trimmed by 0 bases and the J gene end by 0 bases; junction bases not matched to a gene: 7. Germline V gives CDR1 GEAIGNYY, CDR2 EKD. CDR3 amino acids: CACDTVLGDTSSSWDTRQMFF. CDR3 DNA sequence: TGTGCCTGTGACACCGTACTGGGGGATACGTCTAGCTCCTGGGACACCCGACAGATGTTTTTC.

The J gene was identified as TRDJ1, and no V gene was called; TRDD3 is the table's D call and was not checked against the DNA. The CDR3 contains 17 residues. The CDR3 DNA reads as TGTGCCTGTGACACCGTTACTGGGGGATACGTCACCGATAAACTCATCTTT. Amino acids: CACDTVTGGYVTDKLIF.

This clone has only one observation. This chain uses TRDV2 with TRDJ1; a possible D gene is TRDD3 (5 bases). The J gene was missing in TCRdb and was found by matching the end of the DNA to germline. The CDR3 has 17 residues. V shed 0 bases and J shed 2 bases, with 18 bases lying between them. CDR1 is GEAIGNYY, CDR2 EKD, per germline. The CDR3 spells CACDTVRIEGKTDKLIF. The CDR3 DNA sequence: TGTGCCTGTGACACCGTTAGGATAGAAGGAAAGACCGATAAACTCATCTTT.

The chain has TRDV2 and TRDJ1; 13 nucleotides line up with TRDD3. This CDR3 has 24 residues. Germline V lookup: CDR1 GEAIGNYY, CDR2 EKD. V was pared by 4 bases and J by 0 bases, with 28 bases of the junction left unmatched. CDR3 bases: TGTGCCTGTGATACCCTGGTACTGGGGGATACGCCTCAGGCCCCTCTTGGGTACACCGATAAACTCATCTTT. Its translation is CACDTLVLGDTPQAPLGYTDKLIF.

The rearrangement links TRDV2 to TRDJ3, with 9 positions matching TRDD3. The J gene was not available in TCRdb and was assigned here by matching the DNA to germline segments. The CDR3 runs 19 residues. The ends lost 2 bases at V and 0 bases at J; junction bases unmatched: 7. Germline CDR1 reads GEAIGNYY; CDR2 reads EKD. As DNA, the CDR3 is TGTGCCTGTGACAGACTGGGGGAGCGAAGCTCCTGGGACACCCGACAGATGTTTTTC. Protein sequence: CACDRLGERSSWDTRQMFF.

This clone was counted between two and nine times. One end of the junction varies from germline; a read error may be responsible. V and J are TRDV2 and TRDJ1; 11 bases align to TRDD3. There are 19 residues in the CDR3. Per the germline V gene, CDR1 is GEAIGNYY and CDR2 is EKD. CDR3 coding DNA: TGTGCCTGTGACAGTATGGCTGGGGGATACTCGACGTACACCGATAAACTCACCTTT. As protein: CACDSMAGGYSTYTDKLTF.

This clone occurred a few times. V and J are TRDV2 and TRDJ1; 9 bases are shared with TRDD3. This CDR3 has 18 residues. V lost 1 base to trimming and J lost 0 bases; unmatched junction nucleotides: 11. Germline CDR1 and CDR2: GEAIGNYY and EKD. This chain's CDR3 is CACDTLGGYRVYTDKLIF. The DNA of the CDR3 is TGTGCCTGTGACACGTTGGGGGGATACCGGGTTTACACCGATAAACTCATCTTT.

J is TRDJ1 and V is TRDV2; 12 bases are a match to TRDD3. The J gene, left out of TCRdb, was set here by checking the DNA against germline. V lost 0 bases and J lost 2; bases outside the gene matches: 12. The CDR3 length is 19 residues. Per the germline V gene, CDR1 is GEAIGNYY and CDR2 is EKD. The chain's CDR3 is CACDTLTPLLGDTTDKLIF. The CDR3 DNA reads as TGTGCCTGTGACACCCTTACGCCCTTACTGGGGGATACAACCGATAAACTCATCTTT.

J is TRDJ3 and V is TRDV2; no definite D call. Trimming left V 0 bases short and J 0 bases short, with 11 bases between. The germline CDR1 and CDR2 sequences are GEAIGNYY and EKD. This CDR3 spans 18 amino acids. CDR3 in amino acids: CACDTGYAGSWDTRQMFF. For the CDR3, the DNA is TGTGCCTGTGACACCGGGTACGCGGGCTCCTGGGACACCCGACAGATGTTTTTC.

This sequence joins TRAV29/DV5 and TRDJ1, with TRDD3 matching over 13 bases. This CDR3 region has 22 residues. J lost 2 bases, V lost 1 base, and 23 bases had no gene match. Germline CDR1 is NSMFDY and CDR2 is ISSIKDK. CDR3 sequence: CAASRPRPRVTGGYGETDKLIF. In DNA form, the CDR3 reads TGTGCAGCAAGCCGCCCCCGCCCCCGGGTTACTGGGGGATACGGGGAGACCGATAAACTCATCTTT.

This clone has only a few counts. This chain uses TRDV2 with TRDJ1, with 8 bases identical to TRDD3. J gave up 5 bases and V 1 base, and 8 bases lay outside the gene matches. CDR3 length: 15 residues. The V gene's germline CDR1 is GEAIGNYY and CDR2 EKD. The CDR3 nucleotides are TGTGCCTGTGACACGCTTGGGGGATCGGTTGATAAACTCATCTTT. This gives the protein CACDTLGGSVDKLIF.

Notes on this clone: Other nucleotide sequences from this sample produce the same CDR3. The J gene is TRDJ1, the V gene TRDV2; 12 bases agree with TRDD3. V trimming: 3 bases; J trimming: 0 bases; junction bases outside the gene matches: 7. This CDR3 is 17 amino acids long. Germline CDR1 and CDR2: GEAIGNYY and EKD. In DNA, the CDR3 is TGTGCCTGTGACCCACTGGGGGATACCCCGTACACCGATAAACTCATCTTT. This translates into CACDPLGDTPYTDKLIF.

On this clone itself: This sample includes further DNA sequences coding for the same CDR3. The J gene is TRDJ2, the V gene TRDV2; D gene unclear. Deletions cut 4 bases from V and 0 bases from J, with 2 bases between. Germline CDR1 GEAIGNYY, CDR2 EKD. CDR3 size: 12 residues. CDR3: CACDTLTAQLFF. DNA of the CDR3: TGTGCCTGTGATACTTTGACAGCACAACTCTTCTTT.